Included here is one T cell receptor beta chain sequence, with context. This clone is described as medium-sized (0.01 to 0.1%). Base quality data are lacking; no much larger clone is found one base away. This sample was taken from a study of graft-versus-host responses after intestinal transplantation (dated by TCRdb to the early 2020s). Regarding the study in general: The transplants that recipients got were multivisceral, liver-intestinal, or isolated intestinal. Every recipient was given anti-thymocyte globulin induction, followed by around three years of maintenance tacrolimus and steroids. Graft-versus-host and host-versus-graft alloreactive T cell clones were tracked in the graft, circulation and bone marrow after intestinal transplantation using bulk TCR-beta CDR3 sequencing. To identify alloreactive clones, pre-transplant mixed lymphocyte reaction products were sequenced and compared with unstimulated pre-transplant donor and recipient T cells. The cohort enrolled under 25 intestinal transplant recipients including one retransplant, and a few patients lacking pretransplant specimens were excluded. A peak of at least 4% donor T cells among recipient peripheral blood mononuclear cells was the definition used for donor T cell macrochimerism. Rather than going through the commercial service, samples from a few later patients were sequenced in-house on an Illumina MiSeq and processed with MiXCR. Findings and caveats that apply to the study as a whole: In patients with donor T cell macrochimerism, the allografts had high GvH to HvG T cell clonal ratios. GvH clones were detected in recipient bone marrow, and some of these GvH clones were observed earlier in ileal mucosa or blood, consistent with an intestinal mucosal origin. Early after transplant, peak levels of circulating GvH clones were found to be associated with declines in HvG clones. The relatively low number and heterogeneity of intestinal transplant patients limited the conclusions.

The time point label for this specimen denotes: cells obtained before transplantation from donor or recipient. In the mixed lymphocyte reactions, roughly 200,000 CFSE-labeled pre-transplant responders were plated with roughly 200,000 irradiated violet-dye-labeled stimulators and cultured for approximately 6 days. Proliferating CD3+CD4+CFSE-low and CD3+CD8+CFSE-low responder cells were FACS-sorted on a BD Influx sorter after the mixed lymphocyte reaction. The cysteine opens and the phenylalanine closes a CDR3 of 13 amino acids. The only DNA kept is the CDR3, 39 bases in frame from the first base. Based on the germline V gene, the CDR1 and CDR2 sequences are MNHEY and SVGAGI. The V end loses 6 bases and the J end loses 4 bases, and a stretch of 12 bases separates them. Library preparation employed the immunoSEQ multiplex PCR assay. For most patients, genomic DNA was isolated with the Qiagen DNeasy Blood and Tissue Kit and sent frozen to Adaptive Biotechnologies for TCR sequencing. For most patients, high-throughput TCR-beta CDR3 sequencing of genomic DNA was performed by Adaptive Biotechnologies. As for the original processing: Adaptive's ImmunoSEQ software supplied the TCR sequencing data for 18 patients, while MiXCR and VDJtools were used to process a few other patients. CD4 versus CD8 sorting errors were corrected by removing sequences found in both subsets at a frequency ratio below 5:1. CDR3 nucleotide sequences shared between donor and recipient were removed because the origin of such sequences could not be assigned. To count as alloreactive, a clone needed at least 2-fold expansion over unstimulated cells and a minimum CFSE-low frequency of 0.002% (template counts) or 0.001% (read counts). Clones were considered mappable if detected in sequenced pre-transplant spleen, lymph node, or MLR CFSE-low populations of the donor or recipient. The cumulative frequency of alloreactive clones was calculated as a percentage of all sequences, weighted by copy number. TCRdb re-hosts the immuneACCESS table, in-frame sequences only. Its copies lack some clones; in the studies checked, an unresolved V gene accounts for under half of them, and the cause for the rest is not known. The V and J calls and clone size were taken over from that table, and D and trimming were inferred from the DNA. Across this sample there are roughly 20,000 clones, with less than 45% seen only once. Jointly, the top ten make up 1.6% of the sample.

Sequencing was performed on alloreactive CD8+ T cells from a mixed lymphocyte reaction culture, taken before intestinal transplant. The sample's cell subset or site label, in plain terms: CFSE-low proliferating T cells sorted from roughly 6-day pre-transplant mixed lymphocyte reaction (GvH or HvG direction). This clonotype originated in a human patient who received an intestinal transplant. The rearrangement joined TRBV6-5 to TRBJ1-2; the best D guess is TRBD1, with 6 bases matching. CDR3 loop: CASRLQGSYGYTF. The nucleotide sequence reads TGTGCCAGCAGATTACAGGGTTCCTATGGCTACACCTTC.